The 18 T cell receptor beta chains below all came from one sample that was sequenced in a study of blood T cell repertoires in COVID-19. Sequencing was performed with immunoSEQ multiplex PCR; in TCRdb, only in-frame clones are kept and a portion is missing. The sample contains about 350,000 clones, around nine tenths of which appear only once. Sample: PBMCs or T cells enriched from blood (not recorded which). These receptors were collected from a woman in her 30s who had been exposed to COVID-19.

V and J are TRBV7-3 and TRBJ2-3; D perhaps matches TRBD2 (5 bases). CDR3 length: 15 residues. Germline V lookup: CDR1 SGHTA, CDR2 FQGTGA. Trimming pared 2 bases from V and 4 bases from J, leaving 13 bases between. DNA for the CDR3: TGTGCCAGCAGCTTATCAGGCGGGTCTGCAGATACGCAGTATTTT. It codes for CASSLSGGSADTQYF.

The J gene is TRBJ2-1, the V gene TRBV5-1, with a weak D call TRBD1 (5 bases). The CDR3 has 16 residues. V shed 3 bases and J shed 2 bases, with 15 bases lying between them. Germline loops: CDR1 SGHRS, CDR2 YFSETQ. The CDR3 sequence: CASSSGTLGPYNEQFF. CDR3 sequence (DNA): TGCGCCAGCAGCTCGGGCACGCTGGGGCCCTACAATGAGCAGTTCTTC.

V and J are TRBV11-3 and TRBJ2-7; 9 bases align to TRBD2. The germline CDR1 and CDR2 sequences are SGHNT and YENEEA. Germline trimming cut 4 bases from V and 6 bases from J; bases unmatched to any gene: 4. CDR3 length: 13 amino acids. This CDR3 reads CASSSREGPEQYF. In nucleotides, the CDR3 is TGTGCCAGCAGCTCGCGGGAGGGGCCCGAGCAGTACTTC.

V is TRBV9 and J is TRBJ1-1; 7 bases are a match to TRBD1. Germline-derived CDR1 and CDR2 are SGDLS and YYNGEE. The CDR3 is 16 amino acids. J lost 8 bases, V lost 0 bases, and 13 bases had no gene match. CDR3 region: CASSVEDQGTETEAFF. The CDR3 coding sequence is TGTGCCAGCAGCGTAGAGGACCAAGGGACAGAGACCGAAGCTTTCTTT.

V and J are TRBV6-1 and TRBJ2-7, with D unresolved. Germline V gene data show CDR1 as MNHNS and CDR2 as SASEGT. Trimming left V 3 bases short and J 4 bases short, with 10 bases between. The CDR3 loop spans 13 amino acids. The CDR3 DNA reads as TGTGCCAGCAGTGATCCGACGGGTTACGAGCAGTACTTC. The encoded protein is CASSDPTGYEQYF.

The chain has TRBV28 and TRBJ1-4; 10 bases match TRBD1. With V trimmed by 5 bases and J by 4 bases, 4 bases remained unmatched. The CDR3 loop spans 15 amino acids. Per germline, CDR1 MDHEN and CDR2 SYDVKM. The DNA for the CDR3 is TGTGCCAGCAGTGGGGACAGGGGTTATAATGAAAAACTGTTTTTT. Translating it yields CASSGDRGYNEKLFF.

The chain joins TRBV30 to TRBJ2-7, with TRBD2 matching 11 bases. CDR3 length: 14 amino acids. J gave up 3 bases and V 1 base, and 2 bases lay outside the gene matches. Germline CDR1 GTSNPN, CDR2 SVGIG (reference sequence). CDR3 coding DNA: TGTGCCTGGAGTGCCCTAGCGGGAGGCTACGAGCAGTACTTC. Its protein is CAWSALAGGYEQYF. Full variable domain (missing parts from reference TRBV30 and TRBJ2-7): SQTIHQWPATLVQPVGSPLSLECTVEGTSNPNLYWYRQAAGRGLQLLFYSVGIGQISSEVPQNLSASRPQDRQFILSSKKLLLSDSGFYLCAWSALAGGYEQYFGPGTRLTVT.

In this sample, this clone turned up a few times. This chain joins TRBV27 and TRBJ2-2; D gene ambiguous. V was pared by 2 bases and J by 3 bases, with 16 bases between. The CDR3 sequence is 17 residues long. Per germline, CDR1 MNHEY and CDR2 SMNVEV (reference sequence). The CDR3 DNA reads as TGTGCCAGCAGTTTAATCGCCCTCCGGGTGGACACCGGGGAGCTGTTTTTT. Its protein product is CASSLIALRVDTGELFF.

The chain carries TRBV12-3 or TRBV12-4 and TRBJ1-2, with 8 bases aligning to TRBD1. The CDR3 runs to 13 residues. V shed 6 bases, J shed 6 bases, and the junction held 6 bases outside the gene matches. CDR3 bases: TGTGCCAGCAGATCGGACAGGGAGCATGGCTACACCTTC. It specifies CASRSDREHGYTF.

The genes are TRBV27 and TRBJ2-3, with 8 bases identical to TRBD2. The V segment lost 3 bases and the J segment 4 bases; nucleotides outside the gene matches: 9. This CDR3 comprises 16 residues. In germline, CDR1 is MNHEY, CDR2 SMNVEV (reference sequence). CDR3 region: CASSLIGTRRADTQYF. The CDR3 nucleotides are TGTGCCAGCAGTTTGATCGGGACTAGAAGGGCAGATACGCAGTATTTT.

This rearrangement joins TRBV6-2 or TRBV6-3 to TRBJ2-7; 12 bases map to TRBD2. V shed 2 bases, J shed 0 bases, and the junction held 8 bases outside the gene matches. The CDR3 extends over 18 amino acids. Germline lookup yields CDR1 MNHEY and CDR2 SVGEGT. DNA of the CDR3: TGTGCCAGCAGTTACCGGCTAGCGGGAGGGAGCCACTCCTACGAGCAGTACTTC. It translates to CASSYRLAGGSHSYEQYF.

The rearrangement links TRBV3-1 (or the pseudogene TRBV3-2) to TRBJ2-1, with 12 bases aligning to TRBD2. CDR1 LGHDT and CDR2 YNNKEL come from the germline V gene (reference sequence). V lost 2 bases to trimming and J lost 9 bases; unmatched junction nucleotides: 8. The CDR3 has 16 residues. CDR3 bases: TGTGCCAGCAGCCAAACGACTAGCGGGAGTCTAAGTGAGCAGTTCTTC. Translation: CASSQTTSGSLSEQFF.

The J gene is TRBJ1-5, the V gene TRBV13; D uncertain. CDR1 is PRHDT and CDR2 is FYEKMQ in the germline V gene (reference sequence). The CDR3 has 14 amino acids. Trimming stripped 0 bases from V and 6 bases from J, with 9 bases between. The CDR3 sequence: CASSLGLRGQPQHF. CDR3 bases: TGTGCCAGCAGCTTAGGCTTGCGGGGTCAGCCCCAGCATTTT.

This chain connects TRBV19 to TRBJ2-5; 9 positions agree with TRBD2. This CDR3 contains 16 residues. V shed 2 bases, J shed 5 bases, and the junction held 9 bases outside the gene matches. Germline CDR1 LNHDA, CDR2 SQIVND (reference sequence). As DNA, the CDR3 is TGTGCCAGTAGTATAAGGGGAGTAGCGGGAGTGGAGACCCAGTACTTC. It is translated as CASSIRGVAGVETQYF. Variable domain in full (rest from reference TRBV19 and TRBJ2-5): DGGITQSPKYLFRKEGQNVTLSCEQNLNHDAMYWYRQDPGQGLRLIYYSQIVNDFQKGDIAEGYSVSREKKESFPLTVTSAQKNPTAFYLCASSIRGVAGVETQYFGPGTRLLVL.

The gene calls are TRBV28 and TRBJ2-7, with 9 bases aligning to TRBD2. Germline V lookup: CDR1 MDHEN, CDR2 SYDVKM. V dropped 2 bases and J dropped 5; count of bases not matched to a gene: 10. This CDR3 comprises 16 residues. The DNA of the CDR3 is TGTGCCAGCAGTTTACCCCTAGCGGGGTACCTCCACGAGCAGTACTTC. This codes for CASSLPLAGYLHEQYF. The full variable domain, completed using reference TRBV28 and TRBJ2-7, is DVKVTQSSRYLVKRTGEKVFLECVQDMDHENMFWYRQDPGLGLRLIYFSYDVKMKEKGDIPEGYSVSREKKERFSLILESASTNQTSMYLCASSLPLAGYLHEQYFGPGTRLTVT.

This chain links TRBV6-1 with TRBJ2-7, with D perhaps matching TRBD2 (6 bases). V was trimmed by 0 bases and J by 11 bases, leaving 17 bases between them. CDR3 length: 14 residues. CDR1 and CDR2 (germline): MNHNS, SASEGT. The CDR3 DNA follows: TGTGCCAGCAGTGAAGCGCCCAAAACTAGGGAGGAGTACTTC. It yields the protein CASSEAPKTREEYF.

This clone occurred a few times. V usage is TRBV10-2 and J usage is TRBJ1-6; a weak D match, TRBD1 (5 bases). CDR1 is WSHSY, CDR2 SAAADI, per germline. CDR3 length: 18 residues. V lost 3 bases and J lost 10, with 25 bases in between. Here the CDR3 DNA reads TGCGCCAGCAGTGACATCACAGGAATTCCATATCGTGAGTCACCCCTCCACTTT. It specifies CASSDITGIPYRESPLHF.

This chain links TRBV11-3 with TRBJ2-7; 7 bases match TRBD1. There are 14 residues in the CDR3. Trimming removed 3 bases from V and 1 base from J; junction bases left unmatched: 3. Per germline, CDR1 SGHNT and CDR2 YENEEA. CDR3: CASSLQDRSYEQYF. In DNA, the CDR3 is TGTGCCAGCAGCTTGCAGGACAGGTCCTACGAGCAGTACTTC.